The clone carrying this T cell receptor beta chain was observed at least ten times. Amplification targeted TCR beta CDR3 regions from RNA transcripts. The HTBI primer set served for first-round RT-PCR of the TCR CDR3. MiXCR, run by TCRdb on the multiplex PCR reads, gives a single entry per CDR3 protein. The table lists roughly 170,000 distinct CDR3 sequences, about a sixth of them singletons. This sample is part of a study of T cells in Graves' hyperthyroidism and ophthalmopathy. Study overall: Peripheral blood was taken when the disease was first diagnosed, before any treatment began.

Stable hyperthyroidism: no ophthalmopathy progression over 18 months of follow-up. Germline CDR1 DFQATT, CDR2 SNEGSKA (reference sequence). This CDR3 spans 13 amino acids. The junction had 6 bases not matched to a gene; V was cut back by 6 bases and J by 1 base. The chain couples TRBV20-1 to TRBJ2-7; the match to TRBD1 covers 7 bases. The receptor was derived from a woman aged 50 to 60 with Graves' hyperthyroidism. The specimen sequenced was blood. CDR3 sequence: CSALGDSSYEQYF. The CDR3, as DNA: TGCAGTGCGCTTGGGGACAGTTCCTACGAGCAGTACTTC.